The present entry profiles one T cell receptor beta chain with its context. Its antigen is not yet known. Per-base qualities were not stored, and no clone one base away is much larger. Five hundred nanograms of biopsy DNA per sample were submitted for commercial TCRB immunosequencing. Adaptive Biotechnology amplified CDR3 regions from genomic DNA with a two-step multiplex PCR that controlled for amplification bias. Primers covering every V and J gene segment were used in the first PCR, while barcodes and Illumina adapters were added in the second PCR. CDR3 libraries were sequenced on an Illumina instrument. From the authors' description of their analysis: Vendor-provided pipelines were combined with custom analysis of raw data in R/Bioconductor under R version 3.3.0. Clonality, ranging from 0 to 1, was calculated as the inverse of the normalised Shannon entropy of all productive clones. The repertoire share taken up by the top 100 clones defined high-frequency clones, and only clones that passed a 95% confidence test were kept. Repertoire diversity was measured with the Simpson index, and overlap between samples was measured with the Morisita-Horn index. The table was pulled from immuneACCESS by TCRdb, which kept in-frame rearrangements only. Such tables lose some clones; where checked, under half of the loss comes from unresolved V genes, and the rest has no known cause. Clone size and the V and J calls come from that table; the DNA yielded D and trimming. The sample profile shows 10,000 to 15,000 clones; roughly 80% of them were found once. 17% of the sample is taken by the ten largest.

These data come from a study of T cell repertoires in ileal Crohn's disease (dated by TCRdb to the late 2010s). With regard to the full study: At the time of surgery, roughly 40% of patients were active smokers, and the median duration of disease was 6.5 to 8.5 years. Surgery was performed for a complication in all patients, with stricturing disease in about 61% and penetrating disease in approximately 40%. Roughly half of the patients were given postoperative therapy, with 15 to 20 on anti-TNF agents and about a dozen on thiopurines. Neoterminal ileum biopsies obtained at postoperative colonoscopy were designated as M6 samples. The TCR repertoire was analysed in around 50 patients with Crohn's disease drawn from a prospective multicentre cohort. Running in parallel with the study was a multicentre cohort set up to find predictors of early endoscopic recurrence following ileocolonic resection. A Rutgeerts score higher than i0 was the definition used for endoscopic postoperative recurrence. A total of 170 or so mucosal samples from around 57 patients were sequenced, collected from several sites on the surgical specimen and at postoperative endoscopy.

The germline V gene sets CDR1 to KGHSH and CDR2 to LQKENI. Inclusive of the bounding cysteine and phenylalanine, the CDR3 is 13 residues long. The sequence is cut down to CDR3 DNA, 39 bases in frame from base 1. At the junction V is shortened by 1 base and J by 7 bases, with 7 bases in between. The time point label of this sample denotes: neoterminal ileum biopsy at postoperative endoscopy, about 6 months after surgery. To be eligible, patients had to be adults with ileal or ileocolonic Crohn's disease and an indication for ileocolonic resection. Before DNA extraction, whole ileal mucosal biopsies were kept frozen at -80 degrees C. A TRizol-based method was used to extract genomic DNA from the frozen whole biopsies, and the DNA was quantified with a NanoDrop 2000 spectrophotometer. Study-wide findings and limitations: Within the first year after surgery, the timing of postoperative endoscopy varied, and the median delay was about 6.6 months. Endoscopic recurrence was found to be associated with higher high-frequency clone percentages at surgery, and recurrence was observed in all patients with clonality above 26.8% (18/57). Compared with CD4 T cells, sorted CD8 T cells contained more high-frequency clones, which suggests that the mucosal expansions were mostly CD8. A significantly higher proportion of clonal expansions was observed in active smokers at surgery than in non-smokers (about 25% vs 20%, p=0.02). Mucosal CD4 and CD8 T cells were sorted and sequenced only in a subgroup of patients, the size of which was not stated.

Sequencing was performed on ileal tissue. The chain joins TRBV18 to TRBJ2-2, with no confident D gene call. This receptor was taken from an adult with Crohn's disease. The base sequence is TGTGCCAGCTCACCACGGTTCGGCGGGGAGCTGTTTTTT. The resulting protein is CASSPRFGGELFF.